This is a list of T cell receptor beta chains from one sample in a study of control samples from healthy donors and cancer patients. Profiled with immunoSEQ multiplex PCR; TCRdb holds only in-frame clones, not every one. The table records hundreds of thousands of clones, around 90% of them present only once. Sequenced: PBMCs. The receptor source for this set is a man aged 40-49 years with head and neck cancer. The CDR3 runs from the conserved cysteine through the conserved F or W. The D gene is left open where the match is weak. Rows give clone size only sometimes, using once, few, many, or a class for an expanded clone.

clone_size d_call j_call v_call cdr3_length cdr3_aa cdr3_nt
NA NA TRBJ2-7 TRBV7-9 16 CASSQSGGASYREQYF TGTGCCAGCAGCCAAAGTGGGGGGGCATCTTACCGTGAGCAGTACTTC
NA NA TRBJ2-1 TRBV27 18 CASSPMNPTGPTYNEQFF TGTGCCAGCAGTCCGATGAACCCGACGGGCCCGACCTACAATGAGCAGTTCTTC
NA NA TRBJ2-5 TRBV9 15 CASSVRDAEGETQYF TGTGCCAGCAGCGTCCGGGACGCAGAGGGGGAGACCCAGTACTTC
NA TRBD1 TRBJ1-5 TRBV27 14 CASRTGVSNQPQHF TGTGCCAGCAGAACAGGGGTTAGCAATCAGCCCCAGCATTTT
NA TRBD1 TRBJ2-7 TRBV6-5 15 CASRDGTGDIYEQYF TGTGCCAGCAGGGACGGGACAGGGGACATCTACGAGCAGTACTTC
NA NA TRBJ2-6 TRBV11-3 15 CASSPRFSGANVLTF TGTGCCAGCAGCCCCCGGTTCTCTGGGGCCAACGTCCTGACTTTC
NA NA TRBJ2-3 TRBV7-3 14 CASSLTETTDTQYF TGTGCCAGCAGCCTGACAGAGACCACAGATACGCAGTATTTT
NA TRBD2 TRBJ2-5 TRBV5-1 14 CASSLLAGGPATDF TGCGCCAGCAGCTTGTTAGCGGGGGGGCCGGCCACGGACTTC
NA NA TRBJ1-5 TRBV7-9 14 CASSSDSGGNAQHF TGTGCCAGCAGCTCTGACAGTGGGGGGAATGCCCAGCATTTT
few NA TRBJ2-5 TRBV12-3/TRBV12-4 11 CASSLAETQYF TGTGCCAGCAGTTTGGCGGAGACCCAGTACTTC
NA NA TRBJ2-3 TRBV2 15 CASTEVGWGTDTQYF TGTGCCAGCACAGAGGTAGGGTGGGGCACAGATACGCAGTATTTT
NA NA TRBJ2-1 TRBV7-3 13 CASSLSASTLQFF TGTGCCAGCAGCTTATCAGCCTCGACGCTACAGTTCTTC
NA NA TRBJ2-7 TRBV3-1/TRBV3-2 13 CASSPPGSYEQYF TGTGCCAGCAGCCCTCCCGGGTCCTACGAGCAGTACTTC
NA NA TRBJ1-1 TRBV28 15 CAGRAAGTANTEAFF TGTGCCGGCCGCGCTGCCGGGACCGCGAACACTGAAGCTTTCTTT
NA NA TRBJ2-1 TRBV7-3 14 CASSPGISYNEQFF TGTGCCAGCAGCCCCGGGATCTCCTACAATGAGCAGTTCTTC
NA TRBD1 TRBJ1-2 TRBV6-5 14 CASRTQGVSSGYTF TGTGCCAGCAGGACACAGGGGGTTTCGTCTGGCTACACCTTC
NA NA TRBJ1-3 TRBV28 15 CASSLSQGGGNTIYF TGTGCCAGCAGTTTGTCACAGGGAGGCGGAAACACCATATATTTT
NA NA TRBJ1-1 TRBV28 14 CASSLREPRTEAFF TGTGCCAGCAGTCTCCGAGAACCGAGGACTGAAGCTTTCTTT
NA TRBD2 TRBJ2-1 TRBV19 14 CASSAGLDYNEQFF TGTGCCAGTAGTGCAGGACTAGACTACAATGAGCAGTTCTTC
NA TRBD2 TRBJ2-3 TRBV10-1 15 CASSEGTSGTDTQYF TGCGCCAGCAGTGAGGGGACTAGCGGAACAGATACGCAGTATTTT
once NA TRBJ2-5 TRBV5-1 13 CASSSRGGETQYF TGCGCCAGCAGCAGCCGGGGTGGAGAGACCCAGTACTTC
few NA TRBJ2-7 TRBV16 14 CASSREGVDYEQYF TGTGCCAGCAGCCGGGAGGGGGTGGACTACGAGCAGTACTTC
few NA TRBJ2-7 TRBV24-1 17 CATSNQGQPRSSYEQYF TGTGCCACCAGTAATCAGGGACAACCCAGAAGCTCCTACGAGCAGTACTTC
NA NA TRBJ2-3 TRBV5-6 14 CASSLVTVTDTQYF TGTGCCAGCAGCTTGGTTACAGTTACAGATACGCAGTATTTT
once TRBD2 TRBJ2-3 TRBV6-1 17 CASSEGGVAGASDTQYF TGTGCCAGCAGTGAGGGGGGAGTAGCGGGAGCGTCAGATACGCAGTATTTT
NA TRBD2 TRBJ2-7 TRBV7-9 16 CASSLPQAGDPLEQYF TGTGCCAGCAGCTTACCCCAAGCGGGGGATCCTCTCGAGCAGTACTTC
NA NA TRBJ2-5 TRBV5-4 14 CASSLNQGRETQYF TGTGCCAGCAGCTTGAATCAGGGCCGAGAGACCCAGTACTTC
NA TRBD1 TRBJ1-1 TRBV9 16 CASSVRSTGGVGEAFF TGTGCCAGCAGCGTACGGTCGACAGGGGGCGTCGGTGAAGCTTTCTTT
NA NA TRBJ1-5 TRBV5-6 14 CASTTGPGGQPQHF TGTGCCAGCACAACAGGTCCTGGGGGTCAGCCCCAGCATTTT
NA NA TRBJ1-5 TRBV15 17 CATSRVGGGVSNQPQHF TGTGCCACCAGCAGAGTCGGGGGAGGTGTGAGCAATCAGCCCCAGCATTTT
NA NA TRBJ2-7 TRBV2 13 CASSARVAYEQYF TGTGCCAGCAGTGCGAGAGTCGCCTACGAGCAGTACTTC
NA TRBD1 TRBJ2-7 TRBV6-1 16 CASSEAVWQGAYEQYF TGTGCCAGCAGTGAAGCGGTTTGGCAGGGGGCCTACGAGCAGTACTTC
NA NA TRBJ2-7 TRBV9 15 CASSVVPGSSYEQYF TGTGCCAGCAGCGTAGTCCCGGGAAGCTCCTACGAGCAGTACTTC
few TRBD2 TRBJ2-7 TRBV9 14 CASSVVSGSHEQYF TGTGCCAGCAGCGTAGTAAGCGGGAGTCACGAGCAGTACTTC
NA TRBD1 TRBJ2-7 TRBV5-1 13 CASSLTRQGRPYF TGCGCCAGCAGCCTAACGAGACAGGGACGTCCGTACTTC
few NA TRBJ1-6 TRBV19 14 CASSPQGHNSPLHF TGTGCCAGTAGTCCCCAGGGGCATAATTCACCCCTCCACTTT
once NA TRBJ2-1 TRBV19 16 CASSALIQPSYNEQFF TGTGCCAGTAGTGCCCTGATACAGCCCTCCTACAATGAGCAGTTCTTC
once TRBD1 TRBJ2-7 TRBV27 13 CASGRDRGYEQYF TGTGCCAGCGGAAGGGACAGGGGGTACGAGCAGTACTTC